This T cell receptor beta chain was retrieved from a study of blood T cell repertoires in COVID-19. The CDR3 consists of 12 residues. CDR1 and CDR2 from the germline V gene are SGHRS and YFSETQ. V was shortened by 4 bases and J by 7 bases, with 6 bases between the two germline ends. Libraries were prepared by immunoSEQ multiplex PCR; TCRdb keeps only in-frame clonotypes and omits some of them. The repertoire consists of 350,000 to 450,000 clones, with around 87% occurring once and the leading ten covering around 1.1%. Clinical history reported by participants formed the basis on which cohorts were assigned. In Cohort 3, a recovered donor had either two negative PCRs, clearance, or symptom resolution.

The sample consisted of PBMCs or T cells enriched from blood (not recorded which). The receptor's source is a young man who had recovered from COVID-19. The genes are TRBV5-1 and TRBJ1-6, with D uncertain. The CDR3 here is CASSAANSPLHF. Here the CDR3 DNA reads TGCGCCAGCAGCGCGGCGAATTCACCCCTCCACTTT.